This entry features one T cell receptor (beta chain) sequence. The target of this receptor is not known. Per-base quality was not reported, and no clone a single base away is much larger than it. One collaborating source in Seattle enrolled patients during active infection and followed them longitudinally through the course of disease. Collaborating institutions collected whole blood in K2EDTA tubes following their own protocols. For TCRbeta analysis, collaborators shipped samples as frozen whole blood, isolated PBMCs, or DNA extracted from either of those sample types. The immunoSEQ Assay, a bias-controlled multiplex PCR, was used to amplify TCRbeta CDR3 regions from genomic DNA. The paper's processing steps were these. Within the assay, amplification of reference gene primers was used to estimate how many nucleated cells each sample contained. Sequence reads were collapsed and filtered to measure the absolute abundance of every unique TCRbeta CDR3 rearrangement. For each sample, productive Simpson clonality was calculated by taking the square root of Simpson's diversity index across productive rearrangements. Not all clones reach the TCRdb copy of this immuneACCESS table, which keeps in-frame sequences only. Checked studies attribute under half of the gap to unresolved V genes and leave the rest unexplained. The V and J calls and clone size were taken over from that table, and D and trimming were inferred from the DNA. This sample comprises a few hundred thousand clones, just under 90% of them detected only once. The top ten clones comprise 1.5% to 2% of the sample.

The sample originates from a study of blood T cell repertoires in COVID-19 (dated by TCRdb to the early 2020s). General notes on the study: The collaborator samples originated in the United States, Italy and Spain and spanned the acute and convalescent phases of COVID-19. The prospective study material was composed of cDNA or gDNA derived from T cells, B-cell-depleted T cells, or PBMCs. Deeply sampled blood TCRbeta repertoires from subjects exposed to, actively infected with, or recovered from COVID-19 were included in the dataset. The repertoires were made available in a free public database intended to serve as a resource for research on the immune response to SARS-CoV-2. The samples were drawn from the first 160 participants of the ongoing ImmuneRACE study and from 1,254 subjects provided by 6 global collaborators. Nearly every sample came with metadata listing a de-identified subject ID, COVID-19 status, age in years and sex. Where HLA class I and class II types were available, the types were taken from metadata supplied by the sample provider, not from assay-based typing.

From the cysteine up to the phenylalanine, the CDR3 has a length of 15 residues. The only DNA kept is the CDR3, 45 bases in frame from the first base. In the germline V gene, CDR1 corresponds to LGHNA and CDR2 to YSLEER. V sheds 1 base and J sheds 2 bases, leaving 11 bases between their ends. Summary of the overall study and its limitations: The amount of clinical and demographic metadata varied by source and participant and was provided uncurated.

The sequenced sample consisted of peripheral blood. The sequence joins TRBV4-3 to TRBJ1-2; no D gene call is confident. This sequence was found in a woman aged 25-40 years with COVID-19, enrolled during active disease. The CDR3 loop reads CASSQGLDANYGYTF. The DNA sequence reads TGCGCCAGCAGCCAAGGACTTGACGCCAACTATGGCTACACCTTC.